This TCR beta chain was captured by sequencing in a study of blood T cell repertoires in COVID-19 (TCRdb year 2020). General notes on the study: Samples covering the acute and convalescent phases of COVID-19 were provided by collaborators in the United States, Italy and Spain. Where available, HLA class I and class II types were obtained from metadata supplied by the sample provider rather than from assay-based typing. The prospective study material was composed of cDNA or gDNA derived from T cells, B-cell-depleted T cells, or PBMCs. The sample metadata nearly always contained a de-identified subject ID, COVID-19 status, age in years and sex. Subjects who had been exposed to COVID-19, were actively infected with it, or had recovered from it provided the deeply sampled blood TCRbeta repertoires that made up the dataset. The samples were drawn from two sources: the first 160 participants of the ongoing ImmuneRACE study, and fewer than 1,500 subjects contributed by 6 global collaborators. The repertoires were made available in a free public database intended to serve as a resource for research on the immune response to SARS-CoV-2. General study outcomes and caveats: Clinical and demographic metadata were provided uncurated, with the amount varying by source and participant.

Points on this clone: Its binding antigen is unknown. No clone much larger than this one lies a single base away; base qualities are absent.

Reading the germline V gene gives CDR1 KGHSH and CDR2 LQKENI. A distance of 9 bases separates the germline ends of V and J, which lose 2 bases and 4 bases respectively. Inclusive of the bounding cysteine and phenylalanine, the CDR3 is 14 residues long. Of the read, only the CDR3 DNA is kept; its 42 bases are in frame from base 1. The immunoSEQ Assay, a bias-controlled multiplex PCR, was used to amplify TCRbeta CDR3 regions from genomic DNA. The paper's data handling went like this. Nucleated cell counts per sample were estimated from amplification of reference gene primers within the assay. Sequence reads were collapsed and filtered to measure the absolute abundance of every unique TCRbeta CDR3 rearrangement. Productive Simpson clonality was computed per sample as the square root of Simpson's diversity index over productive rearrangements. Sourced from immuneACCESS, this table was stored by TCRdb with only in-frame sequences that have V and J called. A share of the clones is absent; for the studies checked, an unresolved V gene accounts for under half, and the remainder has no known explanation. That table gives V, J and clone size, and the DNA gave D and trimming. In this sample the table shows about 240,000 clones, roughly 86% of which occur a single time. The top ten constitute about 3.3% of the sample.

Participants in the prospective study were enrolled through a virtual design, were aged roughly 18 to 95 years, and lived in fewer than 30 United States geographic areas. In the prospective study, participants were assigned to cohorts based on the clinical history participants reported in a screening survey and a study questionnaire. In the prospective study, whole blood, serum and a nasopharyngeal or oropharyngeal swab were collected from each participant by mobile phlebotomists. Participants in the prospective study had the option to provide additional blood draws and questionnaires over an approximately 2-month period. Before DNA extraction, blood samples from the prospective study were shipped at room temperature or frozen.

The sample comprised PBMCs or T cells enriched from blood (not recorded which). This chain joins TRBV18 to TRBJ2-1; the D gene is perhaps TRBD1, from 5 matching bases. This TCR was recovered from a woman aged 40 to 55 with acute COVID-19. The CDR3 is CASSPDRDYNEQFF. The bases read TGTGCCAGCTCACCAGACAGAGATTACAATGAGCAGTTCTTC.